This T cell receptor beta chain was identified in a study of T cells in Graves' hyperthyroidism and ophthalmopathy. Background on the study: Peripheral blood was collected at initial diagnosis, before any treatment. Whole-study findings and limits: Most expanded thyroid clonotypes above 0.001 recurred in blood.

RNA transcripts were the template for amplifying TCR beta CDR3 regions. First-round RT-PCR targeting the TCR CDR3 was performed with the HTBI primer set. TCRdb recomputed calls from the multiplex PCR reads with MiXCR, one row per CDR3 protein. The sample has under 750,000 distinct CDR3 sequences, roughly a sixth seen once. CDR1 is MNHNS and CDR2 is SASEGT in the germline V gene. V lost 7 bases, J lost 7 bases, and 7 bases stayed unmatched. The CDR3 spans 13 residues. Disease duration under 2 months; hyperthyroidism patients were aged 18 to 65. This clonotype was observed a handful of times. Its antigen is still unknown.

V and J are TRBV6-1 and TRBJ1-3, with 7 nucleotides matching TRBD1. The TCR comes from a woman aged 45-60 years with Graves' hyperthyroidism that later progressed to Graves' ophthalmopathy. Sequenced input: blood. The CDR3 nucleotides are TGTGCCAGCACCGTCCCAGGGGGGAACACCATATATTTT. Protein product: CASTVPGGNTIYF.